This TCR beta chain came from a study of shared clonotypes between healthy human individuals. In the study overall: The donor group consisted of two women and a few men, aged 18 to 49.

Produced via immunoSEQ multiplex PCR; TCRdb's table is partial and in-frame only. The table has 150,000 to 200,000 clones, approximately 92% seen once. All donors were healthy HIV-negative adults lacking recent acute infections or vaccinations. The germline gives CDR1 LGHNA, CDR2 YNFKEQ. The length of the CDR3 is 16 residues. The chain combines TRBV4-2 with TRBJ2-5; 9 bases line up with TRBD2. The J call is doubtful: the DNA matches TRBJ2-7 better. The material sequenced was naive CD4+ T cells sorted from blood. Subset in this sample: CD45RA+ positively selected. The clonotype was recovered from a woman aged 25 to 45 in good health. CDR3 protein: CASSLLGAGGPGEQYF. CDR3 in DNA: TGTGCCAGCAGCCTGCTCGGTGCGGGGGGGCCGGGCGAGCAGTACTTC.